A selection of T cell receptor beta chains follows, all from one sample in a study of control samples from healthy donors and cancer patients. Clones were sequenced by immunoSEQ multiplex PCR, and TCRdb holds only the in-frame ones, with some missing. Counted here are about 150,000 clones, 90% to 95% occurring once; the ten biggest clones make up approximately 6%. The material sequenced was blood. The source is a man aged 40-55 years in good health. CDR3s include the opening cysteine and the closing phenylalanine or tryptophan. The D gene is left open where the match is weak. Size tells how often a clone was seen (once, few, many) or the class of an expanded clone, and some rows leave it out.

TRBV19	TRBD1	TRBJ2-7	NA	CASSIRRTGPYEQYF	TGTGCCAGTAGTATACGGCGGACAGGTCCCTACGAGCAGTACTTC
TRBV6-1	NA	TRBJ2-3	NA	CASSELGTGSTDTQYF	TGTGCCAGCAGTGAACTTGGGACGGGTAGCACAGATACGCAGTATTTT
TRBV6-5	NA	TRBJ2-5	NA	CASTRTVQETQYF	TGTGCCAGCACCCGGACAGTTCAAGAGACCCAGTACTTC
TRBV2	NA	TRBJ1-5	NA	CASRLRGSNQPQHF	TGTGCCAGCAGACTAAGGGGTTCCAATCAGCCCCAGCATTTT
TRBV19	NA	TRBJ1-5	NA	CASSIVPLNQPQHF	TGTGCCAGTAGTATAGTCCCATTAAATCAGCCCCAGCATTTT
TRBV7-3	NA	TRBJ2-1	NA	CASSLSAGPYNEQFF	TGTGCCAGCAGCTTAAGTGCCGGTCCCTACAATGAGCAGTTCTTC
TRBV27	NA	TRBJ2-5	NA	CASRVTRRETQYF	TGTGCCAGCAGAGTCACCCGCAGGGAGACCCAGTACTTC
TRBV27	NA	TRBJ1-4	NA	CASGYNRAATNEKLFF	TGTGCCAGCGGGTACAATAGGGCAGCAACTAATGAAAAACTGTTTTTT
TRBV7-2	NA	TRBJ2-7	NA	CASSLAGKGEQYF	TGTGCCAGCAGCTTAGCGGGGAAAGGAGAGCAGTACTTC
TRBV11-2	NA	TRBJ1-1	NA	CASSLIQGNTEAFF	TGTGCCAGCAGCCTAATTCAGGGGAACACTGAAGCTTTCTTT
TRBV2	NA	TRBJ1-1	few	CASMRTGEAFF	TGTGCCAGCATGCGCACAGGGGAAGCTTTCTTT
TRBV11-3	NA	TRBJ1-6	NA	CASSLDQGSPLHF	TGTGCCAGCAGCTTAGATCAGGGCTCACCCCTCCACTTT
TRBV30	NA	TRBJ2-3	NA	CAWSARGAGTQYF	TGTGCCTGGAGTGCCCGGGGGGCGGGTACGCAGTATTTT
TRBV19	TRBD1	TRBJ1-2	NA	CASRDPGTANYGYTF	TGTGCCAGTAGAGACCCCGGGACAGCCAACTATGGCTACACCTTC
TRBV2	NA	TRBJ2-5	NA	CASSLPNLYQETQYF	TGTGCCAGCAGTTTGCCAAACCTGTACCAAGAGACCCAGTACTTC
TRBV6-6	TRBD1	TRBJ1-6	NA	CASRPGQALTQFLHF	TGTGCCAGCAGACCTGGACAGGCCCTAACCCAATTCCTCCACTTT
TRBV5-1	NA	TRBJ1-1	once	CASSFRGLRGNTEAFF	TGCGCCAGCAGCTTCCGCGGTCTTAGGGGGAACACTGAAGCTTTCTTT
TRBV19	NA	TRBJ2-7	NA	CASSSGPSYEQYF	TGTGCCAGTAGTAGTGGACCCTCCTACGAGCAGTACTTC
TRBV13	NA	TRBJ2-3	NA	CASSFGLGGGPHYLDTQYF	TGTGCCAGCAGCTTCGGGCTTGGAGGGGGACCGCATTATTTAGATACGCAGTATTTT
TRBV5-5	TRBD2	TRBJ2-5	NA	CASSASGGPKTQYF	TGTGCCAGCAGTGCTAGCGGGGGGCCCAAGACCCAGTACTTC
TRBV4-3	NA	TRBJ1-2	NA	CASSQDGSLGRDYGYTF	TGCGCCAGCAGCCAAGACGGGTCCCTCGGGAGGGACTATGGCTACACCTTC
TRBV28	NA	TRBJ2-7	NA	CASSFTRGQDEQYF	TGTGCCAGCAGTTTTACCAGGGGTCAGGACGAGCAGTACTTC
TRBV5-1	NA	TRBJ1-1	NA	CASSTGQPNTEAFF	TGCGCCAGCAGCACGGGACAACCGAACACTGAAGCTTTCTTT
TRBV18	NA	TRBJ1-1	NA	CASPGPSRTEAFF	TGTGCCAGCCCCGGGCCGAGTAGGACTGAAGCTTTCTTT
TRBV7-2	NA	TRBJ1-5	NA	CASSLGAARSQPQHF	TGTGCCAGCAGCTTAGGGGCAGCAAGGAGCCAGCCCCAGCATTTT
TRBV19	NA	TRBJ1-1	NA	CASSVTDITEAFF	TGTGCCAGTAGTGTGACGGATATCACTGAAGCTTTCTTT
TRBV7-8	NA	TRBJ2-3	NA	CASTLITDTQYF	TGTGCCAGCACCCTAATTACAGATACGCAGTATTTT
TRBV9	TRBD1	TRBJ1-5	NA	CASSVSGGVNQPQHF	TGTGCCAGCAGCGTATCAGGGGGCGTCAATCAGCCCCAGCATTTT
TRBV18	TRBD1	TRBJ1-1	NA	CASSPGTGGFTEAFF	TGTGCCAGCTCACCAGGGACAGGGGGTTTCACTGAAGCTTTCTTT
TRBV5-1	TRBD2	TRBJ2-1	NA	CASSLVAGGRYNEQFF	TGCGCCAGCAGCTTGGTTGCGGGGGGGCGCTACAATGAGCAGTTCTTC
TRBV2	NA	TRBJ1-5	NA	CASSQISHQPQHF	TGTGCCAGCAGCCAAATCTCCCATCAGCCCCAGCATTTT
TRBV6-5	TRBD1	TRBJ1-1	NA	CASRRTGFEAFF	TGTGCCAGCAGAAGGACAGGGTTTGAAGCTTTCTTT
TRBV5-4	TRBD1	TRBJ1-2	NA	CASSSGDRGLNYGYTF	TGTGCCAGCAGCTCAGGTGACAGGGGGCTAAACTATGGCTACACCTTC
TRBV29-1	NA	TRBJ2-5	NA	CSVGDSQETQYF	TGCAGCGTTGGGGATAGTCAAGAGACCCAGTACTTC
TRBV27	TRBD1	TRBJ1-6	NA	CASGGTEGSPLHF	TGTGCCAGCGGCGGGACAGAGGGTTCACCCCTCCACTTT
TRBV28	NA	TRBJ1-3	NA	CASSAAGASGNTIYF	TGTGCCAGCAGTGCCGCGGGGGCCAGTGGAAACACCATATATTTT
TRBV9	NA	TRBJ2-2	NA	CASSPIGGNTGELFF	TGTGCCAGCAGCCCAATCGGGGGGAACACCGGGGAGCTGTTTTTT
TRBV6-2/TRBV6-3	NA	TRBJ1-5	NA	CASSFAGGDNQPQHF	TGTGCCAGCAGTTTCGCCGGGGGGGACAATCAGCCCCAGCATTTT
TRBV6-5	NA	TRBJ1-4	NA	CASSYGRGGNEKLFF	TGTGCCAGCAGTTATGGGCGGGGGGGGAATGAAAAACTGTTTTTT
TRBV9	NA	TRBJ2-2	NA	CASSGQRGLNTGELFF	TGTGCCAGCAGCGGCCAAAGGGGCCTGAACACCGGGGAGCTGTTTTTT
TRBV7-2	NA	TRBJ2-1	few	CASSPSYGAQFF	TGTGCCAGCAGCCCTAGCTACGGGGCGCAGTTCTTC
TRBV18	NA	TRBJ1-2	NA	CASSPSRPLVGANYGYTF	TGTGCCAGCTCACCTTCTCGGCCCTTGGTAGGGGCTAACTATGGCTACACCTTC
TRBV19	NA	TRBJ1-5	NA	CASSISVGNRPQHF	TGTGCCAGTAGTATTTCAGTAGGAAATCGGCCCCAGCATTTT
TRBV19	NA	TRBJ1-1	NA	CASTLGYTEAFF	TGTGCCAGTACCCTTGGGTACACTGAAGCTTTCTTT
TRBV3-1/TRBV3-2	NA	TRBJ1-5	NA	CASSQEGWSHQPQHF	TGTGCCAGCAGCCAAGAAGGGTGGTCTCATCAGCCCCAGCATTTT
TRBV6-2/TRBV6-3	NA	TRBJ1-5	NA	CASSYLGGSGQPQHF	TGTGCCAGCAGTTACTTAGGGGGGTCCGGTCAGCCCCAGCATTTT
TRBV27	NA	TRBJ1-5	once	CASSLYGAKYQGNQPQHF	TGTGCCAGCAGTTTATACGGGGCTAAATACCAGGGCAATCAGCCCCAGCATTTT
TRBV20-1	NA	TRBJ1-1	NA	CSASGQRAGNTEAFF	TGCAGTGCTAGTGGACAGAGAGCCGGGAACACTGAAGCTTTCTTT
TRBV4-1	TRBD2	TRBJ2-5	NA	CASSRGGAQAETQYF	TGCGCCAGCAGCCGCGGGGGGGCCCAAGCGGAGACCCAGTACTTC
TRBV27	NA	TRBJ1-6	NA	CATSDSKVFNSPLHF	TGTGCCACCTCGGACAGTAAAGTTTTTAATTCACCCCTCCACTTT
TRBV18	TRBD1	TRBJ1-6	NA	CASSPTTGYNSPLHF	TGTGCCAGCTCACCAACGACAGGGTATAATTCACCCCTCCACTTT
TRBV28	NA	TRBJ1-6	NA	CASSPLGGFGNSPLHF	TGTGCCAGCAGTCCACTGGGGGGGTTTGGTAATTCACCCCTCCACTTT
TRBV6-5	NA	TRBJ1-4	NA	CASSYSATNEKLFF	TGTGCCAGCAGTTACAGTGCAACTAATGAAAAACTGTTTTTT